This TCR beta chain was recorded in a study of T cell responses to AZD1222 COVID-19 vaccine. Study observations and caveats: Donors were chiefly white British, with a greater number of females, and clonal diversity was perhaps underestimated.

Method: immunoSEQ multiplex PCR; TCRdb's copy keeps in-frame clones and lacks some. This table holds about 150,000 clones, approximately 90% found once. As for this clone: Its specificity is not known.

The CDR3 spans 15 residues. The germline V and J ends were trimmed by 1 base and 4 bases, with 11 bases remaining between them. Per germline, CDR1 SGDLS and CDR2 YYNGEE. Second-dose timings of about 4 or about 12 weeks were pooled. Sequencing used peripheral blood, obtained 28 days after the second AZD1222 dose. The gene calls are TRBV9 and TRBJ2-2; D ambiguous. The clonotype comes from an adult who received the AZD1222 COVID-19 vaccine. Here the CDR3 DNA reads TGTGCCAGCAGCGTAACAAACTCGGTCACCGGGGAGCTGTTTTTT. This gives the protein CASSVTNSVTGELFF.